These 31 T cell receptor beta chains share one sample of origin, sequenced in a study of T cell responses to AZD1222 COVID-19 vaccine. Assay: immunoSEQ multiplex PCR; the TCRdb copy retains only in-frame clones and omits some. The sample consists of under 80,000 clones, around four fifths of them appearing once. The specimen comprised peripheral blood, sampled on day 0 of AZD1222 vaccination. These receptors came from an adult in good health.

This chain connects TRBV29-1 to TRBJ2-7, with no clear D. The V gene lost 4 bases and the J gene lost 0 bases, with 7 bases spanning the gap. Germline-derived CDR1 and CDR2 are SQVTM and ANQGSEA. CDR3 length: 12 amino acids. CDR3 loop: CSVARSSYEQYF. CDR3 sequence (DNA): TGCAGCGTTGCACGGAGCTCCTACGAGCAGTACTTC.

The rearrangement joins TRBV6-2 or TRBV6-3 to TRBJ1-2, with D unclear. V was shortened by 0 bases and J by 8 bases, with 10 bases between the two germline ends. Germline CDR1 and CDR2: MNHEY and SVGEGT. The CDR3 is 13 residues long. The CDR3 DNA reads TGTGCCAGCAGTTACTCGTCCTTGAGGGGCTACACCTTC. Translated, it gives CASSYSSLRGYTF.

This rearrangement joins TRBV3-1 (or the pseudogene TRBV3-2) to TRBJ2-7, with D possibly called TRBD1 or TRBD2 (5 bases each). Trimming left V 3 bases short and J 2 bases short, with 8 bases between. This CDR3 spans 13 amino acids. Germline values: CDR1 LGHDT, CDR2 YNNKEL (reference sequence). The CDR3 protein is CASSQGDAYEQYF. The CDR3 nucleotides are TGTGCCAGCAGCCAGGGGGATGCCTACGAGCAGTACTTC.

This sequence joins TRBV3-1 (or the pseudogene TRBV3-2) and TRBJ1-4; TRBD1 is a possible D gene (5 bases). The V end lost 3 bases, the J end lost 5 bases, and 13 bases lay between the germline ends. Germline assignment: CDR1 LGHDT and CDR2 YNNKEL (reference sequence). The CDR3 covers 15 residues. CDR3 sequence reads: CASSQQTENNEKLFF. The CDR3, as DNA: TGTGCCAGCAGCCAGCAGACAGAGAACAATGAAAAACTGTTTTTT.

This clone was seen a handful of times. V gene TRBV28 combines with J gene TRBJ2-7; D assignment may be TRBD1 or TRBD2 (6 bases each). V dropped 5 bases and J dropped 0 bases, with 14 bases sitting between them. The CDR3 is 15 amino acids. Germline V gene data show CDR1 as MDHEN and CDR2 as SYDVKM. The CDR3 DNA reads TGTGCCAGCAGTCTACAGGGACTGTCCTCCTACGAGCAGTACTTC. Its protein product is CASSLQGLSSYEQYF.

The chain has TRBV29-1 and TRBJ2-2; TRBD1 or TRBD2 may be the D gene (5 bases each). The length of the CDR3 is 15 residues. Trimming left V 2 bases short and J 1 base short, with 11 bases between. Germline lookup yields CDR1 SQVTM and CDR2 ANQGSEA. CDR3 sequence reads: CSVETGTENTGELFF. In nucleotides, the CDR3 is TGCAGCGTTGAAACCGGGACCGAGAACACCGGGGAGCTGTTTTTT.

The J gene is TRBJ1-3, the V gene TRBV2; possibly TRBD1 for D (5 bases). Germline CDR1 SNHLY, CDR2 FYNNEI. Trimming left V 1 base short and J 0 bases short, with 10 bases between. This CDR3 contains 16 residues. The CDR3: CASSEGRGLSGNTIYF. CDR3 sequence (DNA): TGTGCCAGCAGTGAAGGGAGGGGCCTCTCTGGAAACACCATATATTTT. Together with reference TRBV2 and TRBJ1-3, the CDR3 gives the full variable domain: EPEVTQTPSHQVTQMGQEVILRCVPISNHLYFYWYRQILGQKVEFLVSFYNNEISEKSEIFDDQFSVERPDGSNFTLKIRSTKLEDSAMYFCASSEGRGLSGNTIYFGEGSWLTVV.

This chain connects TRBV4-2 to TRBJ2-4, with D possibly being TRBD2 (6 bases). This CDR3 contains 15 residues. The V end lost 4 bases, the J end lost 0 bases, and 10 bases lay between the germline ends. The V gene's germline CDR1 is LGHNA and CDR2 YNFKEQ. In nucleotides, the CDR3 is TGTGCCAGCAGCCGAGGACTATTAGCCAAAAACATTCAGTACTTC. Translation: CASSRGLLAKNIQYF.

The CDR3 nucleotides are TGCGCCAGCGCTCAGCGGGGGGGCGGGTACGAGCAGTACTTC. Encoded protein: CASAQRGGGYEQYF. The rearrangement joins TRBV5-1 to TRBJ2-7; TRBD2 matches 10 bases. The V and J ends lost 7 bases and 4 bases, in that order; junction bases with no gene match: 8. The germline V gene encodes CDR1 SGHRS and CDR2 YFSETQ. The CDR3 covers 14 residues.

This chain joins TRBV4-2 and TRBJ2-7; 8 bases fit TRBD2. CDR1 is LGHNA, CDR2 YNFKEQ, per germline. The CDR3 loop spans 19 amino acids. V shed 1 base and J 3 bases; nucleotides not matched to a gene: 17. The CDR3 reads CASSQVRCKRESRLYEQYF. The CDR3 DNA is TGTGCCAGCAGCCAAGTACGTTGCAAGCGGGAGTCTAGGCTCTACGAGCAGTACTTC.

This clone is a singleton in its sample. The V and J genes are TRBV14 and TRBJ1-6; D gene unclear. CDR1 and CDR2 (germline): SGHDN, FVKESK. Between the trimmed V and J ends, which lost 3 bases and 7 bases, there was a span of 10 bases. This CDR3 spans 14 amino acids. The CDR3 DNA sequence: TGTGCCAGCAGCCACGGTGATCGGAATTCACCCCTCCACTTT. Its protein product is CASSHGDRNSPLHF.

This chain links TRBV28 with TRBJ2-1, with TRBD2 as a possible D gene (6 bases). This CDR3 comprises 12 residues. Trimming removed 8 bases from V and 10 bases from J, with 15 bases in between. The germline V gene encodes CDR1 MDHEN and CDR2 SYDVKM. CDR3 region: CASGRRGREQFF. As DNA, the CDR3 is TGTGCCAGCGGGAGGCGGGGCAGGGAGCAGTTCTTC.

The rearrangement uses TRBV6-6 and TRBJ2-7; D is undetermined. CDR1 is MNHNY and CDR2 is SVGAGI in the germline V gene (reference sequence). This CDR3 is built from 11 residues. V was shortened by 4 bases and J by 6 bases, with 7 bases between the two germline ends. CDR3 residues: CASSFSVEQYF. The CDR3 region has the DNA TGTGCCAGCAGTTTTTCGGTCGAGCAGTACTTC.

The chain recombines TRBV19 with TRBJ2-3; D is perhaps TRBD1 (5 bases). V was shortened by 4 bases and J by 2 bases, with 13 bases between the two germline ends. Germline lookup yields CDR1 LNHDA and CDR2 SQIVND (reference sequence). The CDR3 sequence is 15 residues long. The CDR3 DNA follows: TGTGCCAGTAGTAAGACAGTTTCTACCACAGATACGCAGTATTTT. Amino acid sequence: CASSKTVSTTDTQYF.

This sequence joins TRBV27 and TRBJ2-7, with no clear D. CDR3 length: 11 amino acids. The V end was cut by 2 bases, the J end by 4 bases, with 3 bases between. Germline V gene data show CDR1 as MNHEY and CDR2 as SMNVEV (reference sequence). In DNA, the CDR3 is TGTGCCAGCAGTTTAGGGTACGAGCAGTACTTC. Its translation: CASSLGYEQYF.

The chain carries TRBV4-3 and TRBJ1-6, with D tentatively TRBD1 (5 bases). The CDR3 sequence is 16 residues long. V was pared by 4 bases and J by 4 bases, with 14 bases between. Germline CDR1 is LGHNA and CDR2 is YSLEER. CDR3 nucleotide sequence: TGCGCCAGCAGCCCCCAACGCGGGGGATATAATTCACCCCTCCACTTT. Its translation: CASSPQRGGYNSPLHF.

The chain combines TRBV28 with TRBJ2-6, with D perhaps matching TRBD1 (6 bases). The CDR3 has 15 amino acids. In germline, CDR1 is MDHEN, CDR2 SYDVKM. V lost 6 bases, J lost 3 bases, and 12 bases lay in between. CDR3 in amino acids: CASSIPGVGANVLTF. The CDR3 region has the DNA TGTGCCAGCAGCATCCCAGGGGTTGGGGCCAACGTCCTGACTTTC. Together with reference TRBV28 and TRBJ2-6, the CDR3 gives the full variable domain: DVKVTQSSRYLVKRTGEKVFLECVQDMDHENMFWYRQDPGLGLRLIYFSYDVKMKEKGDIPEGYSVSREKKERFSLILESASTNQTSMYLCASSIPGVGANVLTFGAGSRLTVL.

The chain combines TRBV4-3 with TRBJ2-1; 9 bases match TRBD2. The CDR3 runs to 14 residues. Per germline, CDR1 LGHNA and CDR2 YSLEER. V shed 3 bases and J 9 bases; nucleotides not matched to a gene: 6. The CDR3 region is CASSQISGSSEQFF. The DNA for the CDR3 is TGCGCCAGCAGCCAGATTAGCGGGAGTAGTGAGCAGTTCTTC.

This clone appeared a single time. The chain links TRBV14 to TRBJ2-6, with 7 bases identical to TRBD1. The CDR3 extends over 16 amino acids. Unmatched junction bases numbered 2, after V lost 3 bases and J lost 0 bases. Germline CDR1 SGHDN, CDR2 FVKESK. The chain's CDR3 is CASSQDRFSGANVLTF. The CDR3 nucleotides read TGTGCCAGCAGCCAGGACAGGTTCTCTGGGGCCAACGTCCTGACTTTC.

DNA of the CDR3: TGTGCCGTCGAGGGGGGTCATGGCTACACCTTC. This translates into CAVEGGHGYTF. The V gene is TRBV30, the J gene TRBJ1-2; D is possibly TRBD1 (6 bases). The CDR3 extends over 11 amino acids. Trimming took off 8 bases at V and 6 bases at J, with 13 bases between the two ends. Germline lookup yields CDR1 GTSNPN and CDR2 SVGIG (reference sequence). The whole variable domain, filled in from reference TRBV30 and TRBJ1-2, reads SQTIHQWPATLVQPVGSPLSLECTVEGTSNPNLYWYRQAAGRGLQLLFYSVGIGQISSEVPQNLSASRPQDRQFILSSKKLLLSDSGFYLCAVEGGHGYTFGSGTRLTVV.

The chain is built from TRBV6-6 and TRBJ1-2, with 9 bases matching TRBD1. The CDR3 is 14 residues long. Trimming took 6 bases from V and 4 from J; bases not matched to a gene: 6. Germline CDR1 is MNHNY and CDR2 is SVGAGI (reference sequence). CDR3 protein: CASRLQGARYGYTF. For the CDR3, the DNA is TGTGCCAGCAGATTACAGGGGGCGCGCTATGGCTACACCTTC.

The chain combines TRBV27 with TRBJ1-2, with 11 bases matching TRBD1. V shed 7 bases, J shed 5 bases, and the junction held 6 bases outside the gene matches. The CDR3 loop spans 14 amino acids. From germline, CDR1 is MNHEY and CDR2 SMNVEV (reference sequence). CDR3 protein: CASTKGQGGYGYTF. CDR3 in DNA: TGTGCCAGCACCAAGGGACAGGGGGGGTATGGCTACACCTTC.

The chain joins TRBV3-1 (or the pseudogene TRBV3-2) to TRBJ2-3; unclear D gene. The germline V gene has CDR1 LGHDT and CDR2 YNNKEL (reference sequence). V was cut by 1 base and J by 2 bases, with 13 bases left in between. This CDR3 contains 16 residues. CDR3 nucleotide sequence: TGTGCCAGCAGCCAAGCGACGGCCACATTCACAGATACGCAGTATTTT. It translates to CASSQATATFTDTQYF.

This clone was seen a few times. The rearrangement joins TRBV5-6 to TRBJ1-2, with D perhaps TRBD1 (5 bases). The CDR3 length is 15 residues. With 1 base removed from V and 2 bases from J, the gap between germline ends came to 12 bases. Germline V gene lookup returns CDR1 SGHDT and CDR2 YYEEEE. CDR3 sequence reads: CASSLYQTENYGYTF. The CDR3 bases are TGTGCCAGCAGCTTGTACCAGACAGAGAACTATGGCTACACCTTC.

This clone has only a few counts. J is TRBJ2-1 and V is TRBV6-2 or TRBV6-3; D is undetermined. Trimming pared 3 bases from V and 4 bases from J, leaving 4 bases between. The CDR3 covers 12 residues. Per the germline V gene, CDR1 is MNHEY and CDR2 is SVGEGT. DNA of the CDR3: TGTGCCAGCAGTTATGGTTACAATGAGCAGTTCTTC. Its protein is CASSYGYNEQFF.

This clone was observed a single time. This sequence joins TRBV19 and TRBJ2-3; 12 bases match TRBD2. V lost 6 bases and J lost 1; bases outside the gene matches: 11. Germline V gene sequence: CDR1 LNHDA, CDR2 SQIVND (reference sequence). The CDR3 consists of 18 residues. The CDR3 loop reads CASRPRTSGTHRTDTQYF. The CDR3 DNA is TGTGCCAGTAGGCCAAGGACTAGCGGGACCCACCGCACAGATACGCAGTATTTT.

The rearrangement joins TRBV5-1 to TRBJ2-1; D perhaps matches TRBD2 (5 bases). Deletions cut 3 bases from V and 4 bases from J, with 11 bases between. The length of the CDR3 is 14 residues. Per germline, CDR1 SGHRS and CDR2 YFSETQ. The CDR3 DNA sequence: TGCGCCAGCAGCTGGGGAGAGGGATACAATGAGCAGTTCTTC. This translates into CASSWGEGYNEQFF. The entire variable domain, with the rest obtained from reference TRBV5-1 and TRBJ2-1, is as follows: KAGVTQTPRYLIKTRGQQVTLSCSPISGHRSVSWYQQTPGQGLQFLFEYFSETQRNKGNFPGRFSGRQFSNSRSEMNVSTLELGDSALYLCASSWGEGYNEQFFGPGTRLTVL.

The V and J genes are TRBV6-5 and TRBJ1-3; no definite D call. The CDR3 totals 15 residues. V dropped 5 bases and J dropped 0 bases, with 11 bases sitting between them. Germline CDR1 reads MNHEY; CDR2 reads SVGAGI. In DNA, the CDR3 is TGTGCCAGCAGTAAATTGCCTACCTCTGGAAACACCATATATTTT. This gives the protein CASSKLPTSGNTIYF.

J is TRBJ1-5 and V is TRBV10-3, with 10 bases lining up with TRBD1. With 6 bases clipped from V and 7 bases from J, the junction kept 15 bases outside the gene matches. The CDR3 length is 17 residues. Germline values: CDR1 ENHRY, CDR2 SYGVKD. CDR3 sequence: CAISGTGEFSSSQPQHF. DNA for the CDR3: TGTGCCATCAGCGGGACAGGGGAATTTTCTAGTAGCCAGCCCCAGCATTTT.

The V call is TRBV7-2, the J call TRBJ1-5; the D gene is possibly TRBD1 (5 bases). Trimming removed 5 bases at V and 2 bases at J, with 13 bases between. The CDR3 sequence is 15 residues long. Germline CDR1 reads SGHTA; CDR2 reads FQGNSA. The DNA of the CDR3 is TGTGCCAGCAGCCCAGGAGCGGGGGGCAATCAGCCCCAGCATTTT. Its translation is CASSPGAGGNQPQHF.

The chain employs TRBV19 and TRBJ2-2; the match to TRBD2 covers 13 bases. Germline-derived CDR1 and CDR2 are LNHDA and SQIVND (reference sequence). CDR3 length: 17 residues. The V segment lost 6 bases and the J segment 3 bases; nucleotides outside the gene matches: 7. The CDR3 nucleotides read TGTGCCAGTAGAGGGACTAGCGGGATGTCGGACACCGGGGAGCTGTTTTTT. Translating gives CASRGTSGMSDTGELFF.